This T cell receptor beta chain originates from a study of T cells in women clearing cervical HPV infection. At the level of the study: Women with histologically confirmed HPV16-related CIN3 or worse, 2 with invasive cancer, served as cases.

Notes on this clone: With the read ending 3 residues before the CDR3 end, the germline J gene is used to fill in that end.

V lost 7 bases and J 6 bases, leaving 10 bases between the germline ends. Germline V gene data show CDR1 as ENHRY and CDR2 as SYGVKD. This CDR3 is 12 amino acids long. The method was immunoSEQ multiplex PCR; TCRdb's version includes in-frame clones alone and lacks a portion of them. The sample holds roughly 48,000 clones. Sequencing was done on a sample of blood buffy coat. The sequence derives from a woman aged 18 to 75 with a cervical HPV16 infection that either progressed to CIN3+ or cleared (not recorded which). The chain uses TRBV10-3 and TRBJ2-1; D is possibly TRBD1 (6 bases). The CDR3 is CAITQGPNEQFF. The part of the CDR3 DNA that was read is TGTGCCATCACTCAGGGGCCCAATGAG.